The rows below give T cell receptor beta chains drawn from one sample of a study of metastatic and nonmetastatic thyroid tumors. MiXCR reprocessed the PCR reads for TCRdb. The sample records 20,000 or so clones, 35% to 40% being singletons. Sequenced material: tumor tissue. The receptors come from a female donor with papillary thyroid cancer or a benign thyroid nodule (not recorded which). Some clones in this sample may be carry-over from other donors' samples. CDR3s include the opening cysteine and the closing phenylalanine or tryptophan. Each record gives: D gene, V gene, clone size, J gene, CDR3 protein, CDR3 DNA. D genes are given only for firm matches. Expanded clones get a size class; other rows say once, few or many, or leave the size out.

NA	TRBV12-3/TRBV12-4	NA	TRBJ1-1	CASSLNRVGTEAFF	TGTGCCAGCAGTCTGAACAGGGTAGGTACTGAAGCTTTCTTT
NA	TRBV11-2	NA	TRBJ2-1	CASSLVLSYNEQFF	TGTGCCAGCAGCTTAGTTCTAAGTTACAATGAGCAGTTCTTC
NA	TRBV6-1	NA	TRBJ1-2	CASSEASGAYGYTF	TGTGCCAGCAGTGAAGCGTCAGGGGCCTATGGCTACACCTTC
NA	TRBV5-1	NA	TRBJ1-3	CASSLWGEGNTIYF	TGCGCCAGCAGCTTATGGGGGGAAGGAAACACCATATATTTT
NA	TRBV19	few	TRBJ1-3	CANPGLQGNTIYF	TGTGCCAATCCGGGACTGCAAGGAAACACCATATATTTT
TRBD1	TRBV5-5	NA	TRBJ2-7	CASSFTATGTYEQYF	TGTGCCAGCAGCTTCACCGCGACAGGGACCTACGAGCAGTACTTC
NA	TRBV7-9	NA	TRBJ1-2	CASSLETVGGYGYTF	TGTGCCAGCAGCTTAGAGACGGTGGGAGGCTATGGCTACACCTTC
NA	TRBV19	NA	TRBJ1-2	CASSKLGYRDGYTF	TGTGCCAGTAGTAAGTTGGGTTACAGGGACGGCTACACCTTC
TRBD2	TRBV6-1	once	TRBJ2-7	CATLWESREGREQYF	TGTGCCACCCTTTGGGAGTCGCGGGAGGGCCGCGAGCAGTACTTC
TRBD1	TRBV20-1	NA	TRBJ1-2	CSASRTGNYGYTF	TGCAGTGCTAGTAGGACAGGGAACTATGGCTACACCTTC
NA	TRBV12-3/TRBV12-4	NA	TRBJ2-6	CASSFPGRGANVLTF	TGTGCCAGCAGTTTCCCAGGGAGGGGGGCCAACGTCCTGACTTTC
NA	TRBV6-1	many	TRBJ2-2	CASSEITGTPWELFF	TGTGCCAGCAGTGAGATCACAGGGACACCGTGGGAGCTGTTTTTT
NA	TRBV27	NA	TRBJ2-3	CASSLSEASDTDTQYF	TGTGCCAGCAGTTTATCAGAGGCTAGCGACACAGATACGCAGTATTTT
NA	TRBV10-3	few	TRBJ2-7	CAISGKRETNAYEQYF	TGTGCCATCAGTGGAAAAAGGGAGACAAACGCCTACGAGCAGTACTTC
TRBD1	TRBV28	few	TRBJ2-7	CASSLRRTGTYEQYF	TGTGCCAGCAGTTTAAGGAGGACAGGGACCTACGAGCAGTACTTC
TRBD1	TRBV6-1	NA	TRBJ1-5	CASSEAGQQNQPQHF	TGTGCCAGCAGTGAAGCGGGACAGCAAAATCAGCCCCAGCATTTT
NA	TRBV29-1	NA	TRBJ2-1	CSVERWAEQFF	TGCAGCGTTGAAAGATGGGCAGAGCAGTTCTTC
TRBD1	TRBV7-8	NA	TRBJ2-1	CASSLRRTRTGNNEQFF	TGTGCCAGCAGCCTACGCCGAACAAGGACAGGGAACAATGAGCAGTTCTTC
TRBD2	TRBV7-3	NA	TRBJ2-3	CASSLAGGKTDTQYF	TGTGCCAGCAGCTTAGCGGGAGGGAAGACAGATACGCAGTATTTT
NA	TRBV5-1	NA	TRBJ2-3	CASSLEQQARTDTQYF	TGCGCCAGCAGCTTGGAGCAGCAAGCACGCACAGATACGCAGTATTTT
NA	TRBV12-3/TRBV12-4	NA	TRBJ1-2	CASSLERGGIYGYTF	TGTGCCAGCAGTCTCGAGAGGGGAGGGATCTATGGCTACACCTTC
NA	TRBV6-1	NA	TRBJ2-7	CASSSPGDPSYEQYF	TGTGCCAGCAGCTCCCCGGGTGATCCTTCCTACGAGCAGTACTTC
TRBD2	TRBV19	NA	TRBJ2-7	CASSHSGAPYEQYF	TGTGCCAGTAGTCACAGCGGGGCCCCCTACGAGCAGTACTTC
NA	TRBV6-2/TRBV6-3	few	TRBJ1-2	CASSYSGRGDGYTF	TGTGCCAGCAGTTACTCAGGCAGGGGAGATGGCTACACCTTC
TRBD1	TRBV12-3/TRBV12-4	NA	TRBJ1-2	CASSLFDRGLGYTF	TGTGCCAGCAGTTTATTCGACAGGGGGCTAGGCTACACCTTC